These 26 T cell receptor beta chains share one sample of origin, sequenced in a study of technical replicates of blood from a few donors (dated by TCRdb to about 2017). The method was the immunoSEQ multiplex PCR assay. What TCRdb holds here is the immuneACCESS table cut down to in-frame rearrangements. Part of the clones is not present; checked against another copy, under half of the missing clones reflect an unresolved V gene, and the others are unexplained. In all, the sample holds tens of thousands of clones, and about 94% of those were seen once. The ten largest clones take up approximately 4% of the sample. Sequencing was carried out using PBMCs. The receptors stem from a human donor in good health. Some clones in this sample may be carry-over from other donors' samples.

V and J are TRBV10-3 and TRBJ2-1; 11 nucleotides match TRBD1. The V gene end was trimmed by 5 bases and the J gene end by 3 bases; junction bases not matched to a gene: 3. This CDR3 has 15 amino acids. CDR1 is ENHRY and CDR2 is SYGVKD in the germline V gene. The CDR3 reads CAISSGTGGYNEQFF. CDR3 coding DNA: TGTGCCATCAGTTCCGGGACAGGGGGCTACAATGAGCAGTTCTTC.

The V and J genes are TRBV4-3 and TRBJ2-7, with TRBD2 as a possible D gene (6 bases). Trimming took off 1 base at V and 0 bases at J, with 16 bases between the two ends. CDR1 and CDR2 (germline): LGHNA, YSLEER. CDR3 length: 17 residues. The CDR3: CASSQGLRGSSSYEQYF. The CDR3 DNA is TGCGCCAGCAGCCAAGGATTACGGGGGTCGAGCTCCTACGAGCAGTACTTC.

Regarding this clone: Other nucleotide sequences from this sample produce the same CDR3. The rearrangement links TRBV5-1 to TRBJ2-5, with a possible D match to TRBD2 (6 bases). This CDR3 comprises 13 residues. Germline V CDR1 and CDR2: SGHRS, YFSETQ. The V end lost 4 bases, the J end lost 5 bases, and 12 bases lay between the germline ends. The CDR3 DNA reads TGCGCCAGCAGCCGCACGGGGGAGGAGACCCAGTACTTC. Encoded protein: CASSRTGEETQYF.

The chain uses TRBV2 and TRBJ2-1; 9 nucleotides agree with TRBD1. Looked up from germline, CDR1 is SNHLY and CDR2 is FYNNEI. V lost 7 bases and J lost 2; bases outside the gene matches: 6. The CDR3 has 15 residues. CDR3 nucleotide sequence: TGTGCCAGCAAAAGGGGACAGGGACCCTACAATGAGCAGTTCTTC. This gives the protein CASKRGQGPYNEQFF.

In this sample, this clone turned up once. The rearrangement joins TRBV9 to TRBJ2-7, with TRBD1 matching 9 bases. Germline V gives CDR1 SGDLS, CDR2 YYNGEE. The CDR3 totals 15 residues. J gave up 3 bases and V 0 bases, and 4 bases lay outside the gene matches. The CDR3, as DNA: TGTGCCAGCAGCGTAGAGGACAGGGGTTTCTACGAGCAGTACTTC. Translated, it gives CASSVEDRGFYEQYF.

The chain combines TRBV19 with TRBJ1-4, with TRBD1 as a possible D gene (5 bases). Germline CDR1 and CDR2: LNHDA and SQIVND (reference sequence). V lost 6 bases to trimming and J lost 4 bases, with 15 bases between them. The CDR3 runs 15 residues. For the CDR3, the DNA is TGTGCCAGTAGCCAACTGGGGGGAATTAATGAAAAACTGTTTTTT. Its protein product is CASSQLGGINEKLFF.

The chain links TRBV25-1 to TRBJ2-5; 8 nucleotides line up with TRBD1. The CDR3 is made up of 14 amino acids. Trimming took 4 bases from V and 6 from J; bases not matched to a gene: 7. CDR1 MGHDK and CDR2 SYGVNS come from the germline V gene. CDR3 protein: CASSVDRGVQTQYF. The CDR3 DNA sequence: TGTGCCAGCAGTGTCGACAGGGGAGTACAGACCCAGTACTTC.

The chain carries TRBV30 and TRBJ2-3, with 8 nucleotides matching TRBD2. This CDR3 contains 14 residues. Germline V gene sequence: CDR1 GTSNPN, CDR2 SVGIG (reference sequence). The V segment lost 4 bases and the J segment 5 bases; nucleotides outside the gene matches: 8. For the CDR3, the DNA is TGTGCCTGGAATCAGGGCGGGGGGTTAGATACGCAGTATTTT. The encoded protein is CAWNQGGGLDTQYF.

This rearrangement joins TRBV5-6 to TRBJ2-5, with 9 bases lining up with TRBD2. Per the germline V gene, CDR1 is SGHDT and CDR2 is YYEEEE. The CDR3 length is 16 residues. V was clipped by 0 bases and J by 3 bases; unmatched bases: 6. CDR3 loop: CASSLVSLAGKETQYF. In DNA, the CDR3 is TGTGCCAGCAGCTTGGTGTCCCTAGCGGGGAAAGAGACCCAGTACTTC.

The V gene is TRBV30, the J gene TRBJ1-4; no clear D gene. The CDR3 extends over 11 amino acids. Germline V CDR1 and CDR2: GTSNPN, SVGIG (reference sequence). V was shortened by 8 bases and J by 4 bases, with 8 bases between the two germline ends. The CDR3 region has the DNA TGTGCCCAAGACTATAATGAAAAACTGTTTTTT. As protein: CAQDYNEKLFF.

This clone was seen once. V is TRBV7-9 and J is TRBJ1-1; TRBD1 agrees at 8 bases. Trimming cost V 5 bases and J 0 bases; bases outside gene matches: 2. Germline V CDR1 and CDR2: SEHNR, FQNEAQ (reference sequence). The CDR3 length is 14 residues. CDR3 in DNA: TGTGCCAGCAGCCGGGACAGGTTGAACACTGAAGCTTTCTTT. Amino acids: CASSRDRLNTEAFF.

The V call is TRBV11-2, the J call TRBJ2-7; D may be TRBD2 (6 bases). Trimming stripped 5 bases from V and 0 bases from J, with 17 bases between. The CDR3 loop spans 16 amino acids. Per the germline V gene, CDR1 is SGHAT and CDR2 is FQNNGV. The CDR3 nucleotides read TGTGCCAGCAGCGGGACTCGGACCGGGAGCTCCTACGAGCAGTACTTC. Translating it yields CASSGTRTGSSYEQYF.

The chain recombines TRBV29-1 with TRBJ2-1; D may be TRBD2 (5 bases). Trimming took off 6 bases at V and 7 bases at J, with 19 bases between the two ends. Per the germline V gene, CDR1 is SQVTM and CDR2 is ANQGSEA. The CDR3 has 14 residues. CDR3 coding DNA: TGCAGCGTGCCCCTAGGGAGCGGTCCTAATGAGCAGTTCTTC. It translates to CSVPLGSGPNEQFF.

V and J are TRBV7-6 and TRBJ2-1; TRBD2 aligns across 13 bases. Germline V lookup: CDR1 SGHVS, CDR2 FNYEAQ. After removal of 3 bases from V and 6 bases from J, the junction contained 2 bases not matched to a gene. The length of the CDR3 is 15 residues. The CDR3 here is CASSFTSGGANEQFF. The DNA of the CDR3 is TGTGCCAGCAGCTTTACTAGCGGGGGGGCCAATGAGCAGTTCTTC.

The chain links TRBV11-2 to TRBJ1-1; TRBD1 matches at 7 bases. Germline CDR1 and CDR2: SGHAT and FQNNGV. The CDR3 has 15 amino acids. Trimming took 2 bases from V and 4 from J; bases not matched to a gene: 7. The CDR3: CASSLKSTGVTEAFF. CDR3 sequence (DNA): TGTGCCAGCAGCTTAAAATCTACAGGGGTCACTGAAGCTTTCTTT. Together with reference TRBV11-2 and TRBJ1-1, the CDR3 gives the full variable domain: EAGVAQSPRYKIIEKRQSVAFWCNPISGHATLYWYQQILGQGPKLLIQFQNNGVVDDSQLPKDRFSAERLKGVDSTLKIQPAKLEDSAVYLCASSLKSTGVTEAFFGQGTRLTVV.

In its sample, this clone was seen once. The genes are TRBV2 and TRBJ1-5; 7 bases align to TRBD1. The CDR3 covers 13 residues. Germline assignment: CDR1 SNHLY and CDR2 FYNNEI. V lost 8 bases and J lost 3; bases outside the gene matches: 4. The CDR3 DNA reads TGTGCCAGCGAGGGGACAGACAATCAGCCCCAGCATTTT. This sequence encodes CASEGTDNQPQHF.

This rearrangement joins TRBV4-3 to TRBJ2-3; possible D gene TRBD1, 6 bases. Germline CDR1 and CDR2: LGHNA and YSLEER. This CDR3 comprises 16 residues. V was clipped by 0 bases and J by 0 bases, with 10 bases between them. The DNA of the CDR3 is TGCGCCAGCAGCCAAGATACAGGGATTAGCACAGATACGCAGTATTTT. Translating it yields CASSQDTGISTDTQYF.

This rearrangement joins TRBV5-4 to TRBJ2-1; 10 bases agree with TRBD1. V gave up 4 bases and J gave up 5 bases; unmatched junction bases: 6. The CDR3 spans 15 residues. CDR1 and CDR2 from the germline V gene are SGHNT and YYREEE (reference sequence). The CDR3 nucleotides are TGTGCCAGCAGCCAAGGGACAGGGGTAAACAATGAGCAGTTCTTC. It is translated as CASSQGTGVNNEQFF.

The CDR3 region is CASSLEFQRGGKQYF. The CDR3 nucleotides are TGTGCCAGCAGTTTAGAGTTCCAGCGGGGGGGGAAGCAGTACTTC. The V call is TRBV27, the J call TRBJ2-7; TRBD2 agrees at 10 bases. Germline lookup yields CDR1 MNHEY and CDR2 SMNVEV (reference sequence). This CDR3 is 15 amino acids long. The ends lost 2 bases at V and 8 bases at J; junction bases unmatched: 9.

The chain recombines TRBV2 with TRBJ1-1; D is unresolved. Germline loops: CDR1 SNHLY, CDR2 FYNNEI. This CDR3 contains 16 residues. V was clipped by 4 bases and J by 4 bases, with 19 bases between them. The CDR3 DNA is TGTGCCAGCAGTGTAGGAACACCCGGAGTCGGCACTGAAGCTTTCTTT. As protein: CASSVGTPGVGTEAFF.

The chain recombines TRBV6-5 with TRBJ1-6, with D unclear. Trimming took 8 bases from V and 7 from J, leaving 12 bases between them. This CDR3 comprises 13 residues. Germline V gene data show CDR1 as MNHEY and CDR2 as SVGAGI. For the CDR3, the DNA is TGTGCCAGCTCCCGGGGAGAGAATTCACCCCTCCACTTT. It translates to CASSRGENSPLHF.

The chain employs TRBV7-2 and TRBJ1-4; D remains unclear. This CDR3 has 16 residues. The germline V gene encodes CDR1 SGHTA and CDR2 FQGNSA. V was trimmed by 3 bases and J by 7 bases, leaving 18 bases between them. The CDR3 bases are TGTGCCAGCAGCTTCTCGACGACGCTAGGAGGTGAAAAACTGTTTTTT. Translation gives CASSFSTTLGGEKLFF.

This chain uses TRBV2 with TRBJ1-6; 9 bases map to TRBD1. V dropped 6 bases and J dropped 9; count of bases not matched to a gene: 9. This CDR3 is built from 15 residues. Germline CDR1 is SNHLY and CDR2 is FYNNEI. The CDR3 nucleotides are TGTGCCAGCAGGCCCGTAGGGACAGGGACTTCACCCCTCCACTTT. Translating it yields CASRPVGTGTSPLHF. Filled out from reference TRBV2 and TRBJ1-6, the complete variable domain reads EPEVTQTPSHQVTQMGQEVILRCVPISNHLYFYWYRQILGQKVEFLVSFYNNEISEKSEIFDDQFSVERPDGSNFTLKIRSTKLEDSAMYFCASRPVGTGTSPLHFGNGTRLTVT.

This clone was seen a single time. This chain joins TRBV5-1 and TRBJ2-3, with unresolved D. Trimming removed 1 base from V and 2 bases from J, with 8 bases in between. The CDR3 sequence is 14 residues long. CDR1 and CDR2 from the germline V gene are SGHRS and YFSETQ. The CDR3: CASSLYGFTDTQYF. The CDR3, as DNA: TGCGCCAGCAGCTTGTACGGGTTCACAGATACGCAGTATTTT.

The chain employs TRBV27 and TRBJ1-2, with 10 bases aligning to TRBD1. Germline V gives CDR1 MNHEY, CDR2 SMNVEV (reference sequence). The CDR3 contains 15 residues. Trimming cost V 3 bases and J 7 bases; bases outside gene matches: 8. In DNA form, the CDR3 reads TGTGCCAGCAGTTTCGGACAGGGGGTATATCGTGGCTACACCTTC. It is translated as CASSFGQGVYRGYTF.

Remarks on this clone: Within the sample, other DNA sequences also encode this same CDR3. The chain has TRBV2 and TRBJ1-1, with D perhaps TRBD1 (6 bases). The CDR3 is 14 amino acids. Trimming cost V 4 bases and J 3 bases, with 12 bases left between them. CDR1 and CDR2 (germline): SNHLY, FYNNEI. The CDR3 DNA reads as TGTGCCAGCAGTGTACAGGGAGGGGACACTGAAGCTTTCTTT. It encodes CASSVQGGDTEAFF.